The sequence of this TCR beta chain was determined in a study of monozygotic twins with cystic fibrosis. V trimming: 3 bases; J trimming: 7 bases; junction bases outside the gene matches: 6. Germline CDR1 MNHEY, CDR2 SMNVEV (reference sequence). CDR3 length equals 14 residues. Assay: immunoSEQ multiplex PCR; the TCRdb copy retains only in-frame clones and omits some. The sample contains roughly 32,000 clones, roughly 96% of which appear only once. The study's findings and limits: Median Simpson clonality of 0.0095 suggested naive T cells predominated.

A note on this clone: Antigen: not known.

V gene TRBV27 combines with J gene TRBJ2-1, with TRBD2 matching 7 bases. This clonotype originated in a girl aged 2 to 9 with cystic fibrosis. Sample: blood. As DNA, the CDR3 is TGTGCCAGCAGTTTGATTGGCGGGGGTAATGAGCAGTTCTTC. It specifies CASSLIGGGNEQFF.